Each of the 25 T cell receptor beta chains below was sequenced from the same sample in a study of T cell repertoires in cytomegalovirus infection (dated by TCRdb to between 2018 and 2021). Antigens for these TCRs are unknown. Reading the label with the study, this specimen's treatment or condition is: in vitro stimulation with specific CMV peptide epitopes to enrich CMV-specific T cells. Sequenced on an Illumina HiSeq 1500. TCRdb passed the public sequencing reads through fastp at Q25 and MiXCR, retaining productive beta sequences. Here each entry gathers all rows of one CDR3 protein and keeps the most common genes and DNA. The sample records around 570,000 distinct CDR3 sequences, approximately 40% of which are singletons. Around 48% of the sample lies in the top ten. The material sequenced was cultured PBMCs, taken from culture after CMV antigen stimulation. The receptors were gathered from a human donor in good health (CMV status not recorded). Some clones in this sample may be carry-over from other donors' samples.

The J gene is TRBJ2-1, the V gene TRBV7-9, with 8 positions matching TRBD2. J was trimmed by 10 bases and V by 5 bases; bases with no gene match: 10. Germline V gene lookup returns CDR1 SEHNR and CDR2 FQNEAQ (reference sequence). This CDR3 contains 14 residues. The CDR3 sequence is CASSPGLALPEQFF. The CDR3 region has the DNA TGTGCCAGCAGCCCCGGACTAGCCCTACCGGAGCAGTTCTTC.

V gene TRBV29-1 combines with J gene TRBJ2-3, with TRBD1 matching over 8 bases. The CDR3 has 14 amino acids. The V gene end was trimmed by 6 bases and the J gene end by 0 bases; junction bases not matched to a gene: 5. Germline CDR1 and CDR2: SQVTM and ANQGSEA. CDR3 in DNA: TGCAGCGTAGGACAGGGTCTAAGCACAGATACGCAGTATTTT. It yields the protein CSVGQGLSTDTQYF.

This clonotype has more than one count but fewer than ten. The V call is TRBV7-6, the J call TRBJ2-5; 8 positions agree with TRBD2. Germline trimming cut 5 bases from V and 8 bases from J; bases unmatched to any gene: 7. Germline lookup yields CDR1 SGHVS and CDR2 FNYEAQ. The CDR3 spans 13 residues. Written as DNA, the CDR3 is TGTGCCAGCAGCGTCGGGGGGGCCTCCACCCAGTACTTC. It codes for CASSVGGASTQYF.

This clonotype was seen only a few times. This chain joins TRBV7-9 and TRBJ1-2, with D perhaps TRBD1 (5 bases). Trimming stripped 5 bases from V and 4 bases from J, with 17 bases between. The CDR3 spans 15 residues. Looked up from germline, CDR1 is SEHNR and CDR2 is FQNEAQ (reference sequence). The CDR3 DNA follows: TGTGCCAGCAGCGGACGGACCAACGGGGCCTATGGCTACACCTTC. It translates to CASSGRTNGAYGYTF.

The genes are TRBV5-1 and TRBJ1-4; TRBD1 matches at 8 bases. Per the germline V gene, CDR1 is SGHRS and CDR2 is YFSETQ. The CDR3 totals 15 residues. V shed 0 bases, J shed 5 bases, and the junction held 3 bases outside the gene matches. CDR3 nucleotides: TGCGCCAGCAGCTTGGCGACAGGGGCGAATGAAAAACTGTTTTTT. This sequence encodes CASSLATGANEKLFF. The variable domain in full, with the rest retrieved from reference TRBV5-1 and TRBJ1-4, is KAGVTQTPRYLIKTRGQQVTLSCSPISGHRSVSWYQQTPGQGLQFLFEYFSETQRNKGNFPGRFSGRQFSNSRSEMNVSTLELGDSALYLCASSLATGANEKLFFGSGTQLSVL.

Ten or more counts support this clonotype. The CDR3 sequence: CASSFSRGGYGYTF. CDR3 DNA sequence: TGTGCCAGCAGCTTTAGCAGGGGGGGCTATGGCTACACCTTC. The chain is built from TRBV7-8 and TRBJ1-2, with TRBD1 identical over 7 bases. The CDR3 spans 14 residues. Germline loops: CDR1 SGHVS, CDR2 FQNEAQ. The V and J ends lost 3 bases and 4 bases, in that order; junction bases with no gene match: 5.

The chain carries TRBV7-2 and TRBJ2-1, with D tentatively TRBD1 (5 bases). The CDR3 covers 15 residues. The germline V gene encodes CDR1 SGHTA and CDR2 FQGNSA. V was cut by 3 bases and J by 11 bases, with 20 bases left in between. For the CDR3, the DNA is TGTGCCAGCAGCTTCGATCTCGGGCAGGGAAAAAAGCAGTTCTTC. The encoded protein is CASSFDLGQGKKQFF.

V and J are TRBV7-9 and TRBJ2-1; 9 bases line up with TRBD2. From germline, CDR1 is SEHNR and CDR2 FQNEAQ (reference sequence). The length of the CDR3 is 16 residues. The ends lost 2 bases at V and 8 bases at J; junction bases unmatched: 10. This CDR3 is CASSLWTRGGADEQFF. Written as DNA, the CDR3 is TGTGCCAGCAGCTTATGGACCCGCGGGGGGGCGGATGAGCAGTTCTTC.

This chain links TRBV6-1 with TRBJ1-4; TRBD1 matches 8 bases. The V and J ends lost 7 bases and 7 bases, in that order; junction bases with no gene match: 11. CDR1 and CDR2 from the germline V gene are MNHNS and SASEGT. The CDR3 contains 15 residues. CDR3 sequence: CASIRIRGTGEKLFF. CDR3 bases: TGTGCCAGCATTCGTATCCGCGGGACAGGTGAAAAACTGTTTTTT.

This chain uses TRBV29-1 with TRBJ2-1; 8 bases line up with TRBD2. After removal of 1 base from V and 8 bases from J, the junction contained 13 bases not matched to a gene. The germline V gene has CDR1 SQVTM and CDR2 ANQGSEA. The CDR3 contains 16 residues. The CDR3 coding sequence is TGCAGCGTTGAAGGGGGGGGGCTAGCGGGCGGGGATGAGCAGTTCTTC. Encoded protein: CSVEGGGLAGGDEQFF.

This clonotype was seen only a few times. V and J are TRBV18 and TRBJ2-6, with a weak D call TRBD1 (5 bases). The ends were cut back, 5 bases at V and 1 base at J, with 12 bases in the middle. Germline V gives CDR1 KGHSH, CDR2 LQKENI. This CDR3 is built from 16 residues. CDR3 sequence reads: CASSIGTGSGANVLTF. The DNA of the CDR3 is TGTGCCAGCTCAATTGGAACAGGATCTGGGGCCAACGTCCTGACTTTC.

The J gene is TRBJ2-5, the V gene TRBV6-1; 10 nucleotides agree with TRBD2. Unmatched junction bases numbered 12, after V lost 2 bases and J lost 3 bases. CDR1 and CDR2 from the germline V gene are MNHNS and SASEGT. The CDR3 contains 18 residues. The CDR3 sequence is CASSEQLPLSGGEETQYF. DNA of the CDR3: TGTGCCAGCAGTGAACAGCTCCCTCTCAGCGGGGGGGAAGAGACCCAGTACTTC.

This clonotype was detected only a few times. The junction departs from germline at one end; a sequencing error may be responsible. The chain links TRBV12-3 or TRBV12-4 to TRBJ2-3, with 10 bases lining up with TRBD2. The CDR3 sequence is 16 residues long. The CDR3 spells CASSLAGVPSTDTQYF. DNA of the CDR3: TGTGCCAGCAGTCTAGCGGGGGTCCCTAGCACAGATACGCAGTATTTT.

The sample holds a few counts of this clonotype. This chain joins TRBV11-2 and TRBJ2-3; D is undetermined. Trimming took 5 bases from V and 4 from J, leaving 10 bases between them. The germline gives CDR1 SGHAT, CDR2 FQNNGV. The CDR3 is 13 amino acids. The CDR3 reads CASSNRFSDTQYF. The CDR3 DNA follows: TGTGCCAGCAGCAACCGTTTTTCAGATACGCAGTATTTT.

This clonotype was found a few times. The J gene is TRBJ2-1, the V gene TRBV7-6; D not certain. The CDR3 runs to 13 residues. Germline assignment: CDR1 SGHVS and CDR2 FNYEAQ. V was cut by 6 bases and J by 8 bases, with 14 bases left in between. This chain's CDR3 is CASRLTSGHEQFF. In nucleotides, the CDR3 is TGTGCCAGCAGACTAACCTCCGGGCATGAGCAGTTCTTC.

This clonotype was observed a few times. The gene calls are TRBV19 and TRBJ2-7; 9 bases align to TRBD2. V lost 3 bases to trimming and J lost 0 bases; unmatched junction nucleotides: 6. The CDR3 covers 16 residues. Germline V gene sequence: CDR1 LNHDA, CDR2 SQIVND (reference sequence). As DNA, the CDR3 is TGTGCCAGTAGTATCCAAAGCGGGGGGAGCTCCTACGAGCAGTACTTC. It is translated as CASSIQSGGSSYEQYF.

This chain connects TRBV20-1 to TRBJ2-3, with TRBD2 matching 15 bases. The V gene's germline CDR1 is DFQATT and CDR2 SNEGSKA (reference sequence). J lost 6 bases, V lost 6 bases, and 7 bases had no gene match. The CDR3 is 15 amino acids. CDR3 nucleotide sequence: TGCAGTGCAAGGACTAGCGGGGGGGCCGGTGATACGCAGTATTTT. Protein: CSARTSGGAGDTQYF.

The V call is TRBV7-6, the J call TRBJ2-3; D may be TRBD1 (6 bases). The CDR3 runs to 13 residues. Germline CDR1 SGHVS, CDR2 FNYEAQ. V was cut by 5 bases and J by 5 bases, with 11 bases left in between. The CDR3 protein is CASSTGRGDTQYF. The DNA of the CDR3 is TGTGCCAGCAGCACCGGCAGGGGAGATACGCAGTATTTT.

V usage is TRBV6-1 and J usage is TRBJ1-2; TRBD1 might be the D (6 bases). Germline CDR1 is MNHNS and CDR2 is SASEGT. The V and J ends lost 1 base and 4 bases respectively, with 16 bases between them. CDR3 size: 16 residues. The CDR3 nucleotides read TGTGCCAGCAGTGAAGGACCCCAACAGGGAGCCTATGGCTACACCTTC. This sequence encodes CASSEGPQQGAYGYTF.

This clonotype was seen ten or more times. The CDR3 protein is CASSLAGWDIYNEQFF. In nucleotides, the CDR3 is TGTGCCAGCAGCTTAGCGGGGTGGGATATTTACAATGAGCAGTTCTTC. This chain connects TRBV7-8 to TRBJ2-1; D call uncertain. V dropped 0 bases and J dropped 4 bases, with 13 bases sitting between them. Germline CDR1 is SGHVS and CDR2 is FQNEAQ. The CDR3 contains 16 residues. Filled out from reference TRBV7-8 and TRBJ2-1, the complete variable domain reads GAGVSQSPRYKVAKRGQDVALRCDPISGHVSLFWYQQALGQGPEFLTYFQNEAQLDKSGLPSDRFFAERPEGSVSTLKIQRTQQEDSAVYLCASSLAGWDIYNEQFFGPGTRLTVL.

The chain links TRBV15 to TRBJ1-2, with D perhaps matching TRBD1 (5 bases). Germline values: CDR1 LNHNV, CDR2 YYDKDF (reference sequence). The CDR3 extends over 14 amino acids. Trimming shortened V by 2 bases and J by 8 bases, and 15 bases separated the two germline ends. The CDR3 protein is CATSRRQGSGGYTF. The CDR3 nucleotides read TGTGCCACCAGCAGACGGCAGGGAAGTGGCGGCTACACCTTC.

This sequence joins TRBV11-2 and TRBJ2-1, with 7 nucleotides matching TRBD2. The V gene's germline CDR1 is SGHAT and CDR2 FQNNGV. CDR3 size: 16 residues. Germline trimming cut 4 bases from V and 4 bases from J; bases unmatched to any gene: 10. The CDR3 DNA sequence: TGTGCCAGCAGCTACACCGGGACTAATTCATACAATGAGCAGTTCTTC. This sequence encodes CASSYTGTNSYNEQFF.

CDR3 region: CASSSAAYSNQPQHF. The CDR3 DNA reads as TGTGCCAGCAGTTCGGCAGCGTATAGCAATCAGCCCCAGCATTTT. The rearrangement joins TRBV6-1 to TRBJ1-5; unclear D gene. Germline CDR1 is MNHNS and CDR2 is SASEGT. The CDR3 is 15 amino acids. Trimming took 5 bases from V and 0 from J, leaving 11 bases between them.

The chain couples TRBV18 to TRBJ1-1, with D possibly matching TRBD1 (5 bases). V lost 5 bases, J lost 1 base, and 11 bases lay in between. Germline V gene sequence: CDR1 KGHSH, CDR2 LQKENI. This CDR3 region has 14 residues. CDR3 protein: CASSTQTANTEAFF. The CDR3, as DNA: TGTGCCAGCTCAACACAGACAGCGAACACTGAAGCTTTCTTT.

This clonotype appeared a few times. The V gene is TRBV14, the J gene TRBJ2-1; TRBD2 might be the D (6 bases). In germline, CDR1 is SGHDN, CDR2 FVKESK. V was cut by 5 bases and J by 4 bases, with 12 bases left in between. This CDR3 has 14 residues. This CDR3 is CASSFLSGYNEQFF. The CDR3 DNA follows: TGTGCCAGCAGCTTTCTTAGCGGTTACAATGAGCAGTTCTTC.